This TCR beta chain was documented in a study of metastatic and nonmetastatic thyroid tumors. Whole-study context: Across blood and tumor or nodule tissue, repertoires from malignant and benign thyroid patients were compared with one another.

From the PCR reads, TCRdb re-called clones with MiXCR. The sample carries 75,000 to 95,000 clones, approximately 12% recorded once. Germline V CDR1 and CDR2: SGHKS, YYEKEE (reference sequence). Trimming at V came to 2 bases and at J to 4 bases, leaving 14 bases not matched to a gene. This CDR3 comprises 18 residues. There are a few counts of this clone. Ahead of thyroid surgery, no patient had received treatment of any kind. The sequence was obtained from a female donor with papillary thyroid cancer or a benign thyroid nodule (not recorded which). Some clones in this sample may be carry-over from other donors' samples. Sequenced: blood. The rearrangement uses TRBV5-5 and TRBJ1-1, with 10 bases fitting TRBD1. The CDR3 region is CASSLLPLGQGMGTEAFF. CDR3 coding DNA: TGTGCCAGCAGCTTATTGCCCCTGGGACAGGGGATGGGCACTGAAGCTTTCTTT.